This T cell receptor beta chain is from a study of T cell repertoires in cytomegalovirus infection (dated by TCRdb to about 2019). About the investigation overall: The HLA type of each donor mattered for the analysis, because public TCR beta signatures pointed to carriage of CMV infection along with the matching HLA type. Broader findings and caveats from the paper: In both this cohort and an independent approximately 350-donor cohort, the cumulative frequency of public TCR beta family members distinguished carriers of CMV infection plus the relevant HLA type. The ex vivo response was dominated by HLA-C-restricted CMV-specific TCR beta clonotypes, which also provided the single most frequent clonotype in two of eight donors.

In the case of this clonotype: It lacks a known antigen. There are no base qualities to consult, and no much larger clone falls within one base.

The germline V end is reduced by 7 bases and the J end by 6 bases; junction bases left unmatched: 9. The CDR3 spans 14 residues, from the cysteine through the phenylalanine. Just the 42-base CDR3 DNA is kept, in frame starting at base 1. The germline V gene specifies MDHEN as CDR1 and SYDVKM as CDR2. The data were produced on an Illumina HiSeq 1500. TCRdb trimmed the raw reads at Q25, called clones with MiXCR and kept productive beta chains. Each record represents a unique CDR3 protein, reported with the most common genes and DNA among its rows. Counted in this sample were around 240,000 distinct CDR3 sequences; about 20% of them appeared once. The ten biggest clones cover over 15% of the sample.

The sequence is built from TRBV28 and TRBJ2-7, and 10 bases in between align with TRBD1. The sample taken for sequencing was CD8+ T cells from PBMCs. The receptor comes from a human donor in good health (CMV status not recorded). Some clones in this sample may be carry-over from other donors' samples. The CDR3 protein is CASIPGQGTGEQYF. DNA sequence: TGTGCCAGCATCCCGGGACAGGGGACCGGCGAGCAGTACTTC.